The rows below give T cell receptor beta chains drawn from one sample of a study of vaccination effects on CD4 cells after COVID-19. For these receptors, no antigen is known. Assay: immunoSEQ multiplex PCR; the TCRdb copy retains only in-frame clones and omits some. This repertoire shows about 20,000 clones, about 70% found once; its top ten account for about 15%. The starting material was CD4+ T cells from PBMCs cultured with SARS-CoV-2 spike peptides, obtained before COVID-19 vaccination. The source of these receptors is a human donor who had a prior SARS-CoV-2 infection. Each CDR3 is given with its conserved first and last residue. A D gene is named only where the DNA matches it firmly. Clone size is stated in some rows and not others, as once, few, many or a class when expanded.

V	size	D	J	CDR3	DNA
TRBV18	-	-	TRBJ1-1	CASSSQANTEAFF	TGTGCCAGCTCATCGCAAGCGAACACTGAAGCTTTCTTT
TRBV21-1	-	-	TRBJ1-2	CASSKGMAESNYGYTF	TGTGCCAGCAGCAAAGGTATGGCCGAGTCTAACTATGGCTACACCTTC
TRBV3-1/TRBV3-2	-	TRBD1	TRBJ2-3	CASSQDWTGGRDTQYF	TGTGCCAGCAGCCAAGATTGGACAGGGGGCAGAGATACGCAGTATTTT
TRBV29-1	-	TRBD2	TRBJ2-6	CSVEVFEYLAGAGANVLTF	TGCAGCGTTGAAGTTTTTGAATACCTAGCGGGGGCTGGGGCCAACGTCCTGACTTTC
TRBV9	-	-	TRBJ1-1	CASSGRPEATEAFF	TGTGCCAGCAGCGGTAGACCCGAGGCCACTGAAGCTTTCTTT
TRBV21-1	-	-	TRBJ2-3	CASSKVGAGVGDTQYF	TGTGCCAGCAGCAAAGTGGGGGCGGGGGTCGGAGATACGCAGTATTTT
TRBV5-4	-	-	TRBJ2-7	CASSPAGSANPYYEQYF	TGTGCCAGCAGCCCGGCGGGGTCAGCGAATCCTTATTACGAGCAGTACTTC
TRBV7-7	-	TRBD2	TRBJ2-1	CASTPGGYNEQFF	TGTGCTAGCACTCCGGGGGGTTACAATGAGCAGTTCTTC
TRBV7-2	-	-	TRBJ2-3	CASSLARASDTQYF	TGTGCCAGCAGCTTAGCGCGGGCTAGTGATACGCAGTATTTT
TRBV5-5	-	-	TRBJ1-4	CASSHGGRGFNEKLFF	TGTGCCAGCAGCCATGGGGGCAGGGGTTTTAATGAAAAACTGTTTTTT
TRBV19	-	-	TRBJ2-1	CASSIGGSLYNEQFF	TGTGCCAGTAGTATCGGTGGGAGTCTCTACAATGAGCAGTTCTTC
TRBV4-1	-	-	TRBJ1-1	CASSRDRQGAEAFF	TGCGCCAGCAGTCGGGACCGTCAAGGGGCTGAAGCTTTCTTT
TRBV12-3/TRBV12-4	-	-	TRBJ1-6	CASSLLGVSPLHF	TGTGCCAGCAGCCTGTTGGGGGTCTCACCCCTCCACTTT
TRBV5-1	-	TRBD1	TRBJ2-1	CASSRGTGDNEQFF	TGCGCCAGCAGCAGAGGGACAGGGGACAATGAGCAGTTCTTC
TRBV5-4	few	-	TRBJ2-1	CASSHESWNEQFF	TGTGCCAGCAGTCATGAATCGTGGAATGAGCAGTTCTTC
TRBV2	-	TRBD2	TRBJ2-7	CASSVTGGPVEQYF	TGTGCCAGCAGTGTAACGGGAGGGCCGGTCGAGCAGTACTTC
TRBV7-2	-	-	TRBJ2-5	CASSSVGESGTQYF	TGTGCCAGCAGCTCTGTTGGGGAGTCAGGGACCCAGTACTTC
TRBV9	-	-	TRBJ1-1	CASSSIGTEAFF	TGTGCCAGCAGTTCAATCGGGACTGAAGCTTTCTTT
TRBV7-9	-	-	TRBJ2-5	CASSSGNYQETQYF	TGTGCCAGCAGCTCAGGGAATTACCAAGAGACCCAGTACTTC
TRBV24-1	-	-	TRBJ2-5	CATSDRQPGKTQYF	TGTGCCACCAGTGACCGACAACCGGGAAAGACCCAGTACTTC
TRBV14	-	-	TRBJ2-7	CASSVGEQYF	TGTGCCAGCTCCGTTGGGGAGCAGTACTTC
TRBV5-4	-	TRBD2	TRBJ2-1	CASSLTSGGGNEQFF	TGTGCCAGCAGCTTGACTAGCGGGGGGGGAAATGAGCAGTTCTTC
TRBV7-2	-	TRBD2	TRBJ2-3	CASSLSSSGSTDTQYF	TGTGCCAGCAGCTTAAGCAGTAGCGGGAGCACAGATACGCAGTATTTT
TRBV7-8	once	-	TRBJ2-7	CASSFRVGTYEQYF	TGTGCCAGCAGCTTCCGGGTTGGGACCTACGAGCAGTACTTC